This TCR beta chain came from a study of blood T cell repertoires in COVID-19. Study-wide background: PBMCs, B-cell-depleted T cells, or T cells were the source of the cDNA or gDNA that made up the material.

As handled by the study authors: Estimation of nucleated cell counts was performed using reference gene primer amplification. Sequenced by immunoSEQ multiplex PCR; TCRdb stores in-frame clones only, minus some. The V and J calls and clone size come from that table; D and trimming were worked out from the DNA. The sample includes 200,000 to 300,000 clones, 85% to 95% of them seen just once. V dropped 0 bases and J dropped 5 bases, with 11 bases sitting between them. This CDR3 region has 15 residues. CDR1 is MNHEY and CDR2 is SVGAGI in the germline V gene. The table lists this clone with a few counts. The sample was peripheral blood. The chain is built from TRBV6-5 and TRBJ1-3; D is unclear. The TCR comes from a man younger than 45 with COVID-19, enrolled during active disease. The CDR3 region is CASSYSTGDRNTIYF. CDR3 sequence (DNA): TGTGCCAGCAGTTACTCTACCGGGGATAGAAACACCATATATTTT.